The 15 T cell receptor beta chains below were found in one sample sequenced in a study of circulating and synovial CD4+ cells in juvenile arthritis. Sequenced by immunoSEQ multiplex PCR; TCRdb stores in-frame clones only, minus some. The sample holds 15,000 or so clones; roughly 89% are singletons and the top ten take 0.6% to 0.75%. Sequenced: CD4+ T cells from blood. Source of these receptors: a human donor with juvenile idiopathic arthritis.

The CDR3 here is CAVVGDKDSYTF. CDR3 sequence (DNA): TGTGCCGTAGTTGGGGACAAAGATAGCTACACCTTC. V gene TRBV7-9 combines with J gene TRBJ1-2, with D possibly matching TRBD1 (6 bases). Germline V gene sequence: CDR1 SEHNR, CDR2 FQNEAQ (reference sequence). There are 12 residues in the CDR3. Trimming removed 11 bases from V and 9 bases from J, with 19 bases in between.

The chain links TRBV5-1 to TRBJ1-2, with D maybe TRBD1 (5 bases). Germline lookup yields CDR1 SGHRS and CDR2 YFSETQ. The CDR3 covers 13 residues. The V end was cut by 6 bases, the J end by 3 bases, with 12 bases between. CDR3 sequence (DNA): TGCGCCAGCACGGGGGGACCTGACTATGGCTACACCTTC. This gives the protein CASTGGPDYGYTF.

This chain joins TRBV4-2 and TRBJ2-4, with no clear D. V was pared by 3 bases and J by 2 bases, with 8 bases between. This CDR3 spans 14 amino acids. In germline, CDR1 is LGHNA, CDR2 YNFKEQ. The CDR3 DNA sequence: TGTGCCAGCAGCCACCCGGAGTCCAAAAACATTCAGTACTTC. It encodes CASSHPESKNIQYF.

CDR3 residues: CASSFLAGGAPDTQYF. CDR3 coding DNA: TGTGCCAGCAGTTTCTTGGCGGGAGGTGCCCCAGATACGCAGTATTTT. The genes are TRBV27 and TRBJ2-3; 8 nucleotides match TRBD2. There are 16 residues in the CDR3. The V segment lost 3 bases and the J segment 4 bases; nucleotides outside the gene matches: 9. Germline V gene sequence: CDR1 MNHEY, CDR2 SMNVEV (reference sequence).

The chain combines TRBV18 with TRBJ1-1; D unclear. Trimming cost V 8 bases and J 10 bases, with 14 bases left between them. This CDR3 has 11 residues. CDR1 is KGHSH and CDR2 is LQKENI in the germline V gene. The CDR3 loop is CASASRAGAFF. The CDR3 nucleotides read TGTGCCAGCGCTTCGAGAGCGGGAGCTTTCTTT.

This chain connects TRBV10-2 to TRBJ1-5; D gene ambiguous. Trimming removed 3 bases at V and 4 bases at J, with 7 bases between. Germline V gene data show CDR1 as WSHSY and CDR2 as SAAADI. There are 13 residues in the CDR3. The CDR3: CASSDFLNQPQHF. The CDR3 bases are TGCGCCAGCAGTGATTTTTTAAATCAGCCCCAGCATTTT.

The chain recombines TRBV4-1 with TRBJ2-3; possible D gene TRBD1, 7 bases. Per the germline V gene, CDR1 is MGHRA and CDR2 is YSYEKL. Trimming pared 4 bases from V and 6 bases from J, leaving 17 bases between. The CDR3 runs 15 residues. CDR3 amino acids: CASSPRAGGPDTQYF. The CDR3 DNA is TGCGCCAGCAGCCCGAGAGCAGGGGGGCCTGATACGCAGTATTTT.

The chain has TRBV7-3 and TRBJ1-4; no clear D gene. The CDR3 extends over 13 amino acids. Germline CDR1 and CDR2: SGHTA and FQGTGA. V lost 6 bases to trimming and J lost 7 bases, with 12 bases between them. The CDR3 bases are TGTGCCAGCAGAACCCGGGTCCCTGAAAAACTGTTTTTT. Protein: CASRTRVPEKLFF.

This sequence joins TRBV7-3 and TRBJ2-1; a weak D match, TRBD2 (5 bases). V was pared by 2 bases and J by 0 bases, with 23 bases between. The CDR3 covers 20 residues. Germline loops: CDR1 SGHTA, CDR2 FQGTGA. The CDR3 nucleotides read TGTGCCAGCAGCTTAGCTGCGGGTAAAGCGCTTCAGAGCTCCTACAATGAGCAGTTCTTC. It translates to CASSLAAGKALQSSYNEQFF.

This clone was recorded only once. This sequence joins TRBV6-5 and TRBJ1-3; TRBD1 agrees at 8 bases. Per the germline V gene, CDR1 is MNHEY and CDR2 is SVGAGI. Unmatched junction bases numbered 5, after V lost 5 bases and J lost 2 bases. CDR3 length: 15 residues. The CDR3 region is CASSTGGTAGNTIYF. Written as DNA, the CDR3 is TGTGCCAGCAGTACAGGGGGAACGGCTGGAAACACCATATATTTT.

In this sample, this clone turned up once. V usage is TRBV11-2 and J usage is TRBJ2-7; 9 nucleotides align to TRBD2. Trimming at V came to 7 bases and at J to 3 bases, leaving 13 bases not matched to a gene. CDR3 size: 16 residues. In germline, CDR1 is SGHAT, CDR2 FQNNGV. CDR3 nucleotides: TGTGCCAGCAAACGAGCGGCTAGCGGGGTTTACTACGAGCAGTACTTC. It specifies CASKRAASGVYYEQYF.

V gene TRBV6-1 combines with J gene TRBJ1-1; no firm D call. CDR1 and CDR2 (germline): MNHNS, SASEGT. V lost 0 bases, J lost 5 bases, and 13 bases lay in between. This CDR3 is 15 amino acids long. The CDR3 spells CASSEAWEVGTEAFF. The CDR3 DNA reads as TGTGCCAGCAGTGAAGCTTGGGAGGTAGGGACTGAAGCTTTCTTT.

The rearrangement links TRBV21-1 to TRBJ2-7; TRBD2 is the table's D call, not checked against the DNA. TRBV21-1 counts as a pseudogene. CDR3 length: 16 amino acids. As DNA, the CDR3 is TGTGCCAGCAGCAAGACTAGCGGGATGAGCCCCTACGAGCAGTACTTC. Its protein is CASSKTSGMSPYEQYF.

The chain employs TRBV6-6 and TRBJ2-7, with D possibly matching TRBD2 (5 bases). Germline V gene lookup returns CDR1 MNHNY and CDR2 SVGAGI (reference sequence). The CDR3 loop spans 13 amino acids. Trimming removed 0 bases at V and 6 bases at J, with 9 bases between. The CDR3: CASSYSEGIEQYF. The CDR3 coding sequence is TGTGCCAGCAGTTACTCAGAGGGAATCGAGCAGTACTTC.

The J gene is TRBJ2-5, the V gene TRBV7-2; D may be TRBD1 (6 bases). The end of the DNA fits TRBJ2-7 better, so the J call may be wrong. This CDR3 spans 15 amino acids. Germline CDR1 is SGHTA and CDR2 is FQGNSA. CDR3 bases: TGTGCCAGCAGCTCTAATTCCGGGACAACCTACGAGCAGTACTTC. Protein product: CASSSNSGTTYEQYF.